The clone carrying this T cell receptor beta chain was observed many times. The sample is drawn from a study of T-cell reconstitution after alpha-beta-depleted transplantation in children. J was trimmed by 6 bases and V by 4 bases; bases with no gene match: 11. Germline V CDR1 and CDR2: LGHNA, YNFKEQ. CDR3 size: 17 residues. Unique molecular identifiers were built into the TCRbeta library. TCRdb re-analysed the PCR reads in MiXCR, keeping a single row per CDR3 protein. This sample yields about 20,000 distinct CDR3 sequences, of which over 10% are seen a single time; around 35% belongs to the top ten. This chain joins TRBV4-2 and TRBJ2-2, with TRBD2 matching over 10 bases. The sample consisted of PBMCs, mostly from graft donor cells, taken 60 days after TCRalphabeta/CD19-depleted stem cell transplant. This receptor was identified in a female patient aged 2-15 years who had a stem cell transplant for congenital amegakaryocytic thrombocytopenia, so the T cells may come from the graft donor. The CDR3 bases are TGTGCCAGCAGCCCCTACCCCACTAGCGGGAAGGCCGGGGAGCTGTTTTTT. It specifies CASSPYPTSGKAGELFF.